The following is a T cell receptor (beta chain) sequence with its context. The data belong to a study of blood T cell repertoires in COVID-19. Across the study: Sites in the United States, Italy and Spain provided acute and convalescent COVID-19 samples.

Per the original data handling: Nucleated cell counts were estimated from reference gene primer amplification. TCRdb keeps only in-frame clones here, not all; method: immunoSEQ multiplex PCR. Clonal size and the V and J genes are those of that table, whereas D and trimming came from the DNA. Found here are roughly 260,000 clones, roughly 87% of them singletons; the top ten hold about 6%. The cohort comprised adults aged about 18 to 100 years residing in under 25 US areas. Cohorts were determined from participant-reported clinical history. The CDR3 runs to 17 residues. Germline V lookup: CDR1 MGHRA, CDR2 YSYEKL. With 3 bases clipped from V and 6 bases from J, the junction kept 13 bases outside the gene matches.

Sequencing was done on a sample of PBMCs or T cells enriched from blood (not recorded which). The chain links TRBV4-1 to TRBJ2-7, with TRBD1 matching over 11 bases. The TCR sequence derives from a woman aged 30 to 39 with acute COVID-19. CDR3 bases: TGCGCCAGCAGCCAGGACCCCGCCGGGACAGGGGGTGGCGAGCAGTACTTC. Translated: CASSQDPAGTGGGEQYF.